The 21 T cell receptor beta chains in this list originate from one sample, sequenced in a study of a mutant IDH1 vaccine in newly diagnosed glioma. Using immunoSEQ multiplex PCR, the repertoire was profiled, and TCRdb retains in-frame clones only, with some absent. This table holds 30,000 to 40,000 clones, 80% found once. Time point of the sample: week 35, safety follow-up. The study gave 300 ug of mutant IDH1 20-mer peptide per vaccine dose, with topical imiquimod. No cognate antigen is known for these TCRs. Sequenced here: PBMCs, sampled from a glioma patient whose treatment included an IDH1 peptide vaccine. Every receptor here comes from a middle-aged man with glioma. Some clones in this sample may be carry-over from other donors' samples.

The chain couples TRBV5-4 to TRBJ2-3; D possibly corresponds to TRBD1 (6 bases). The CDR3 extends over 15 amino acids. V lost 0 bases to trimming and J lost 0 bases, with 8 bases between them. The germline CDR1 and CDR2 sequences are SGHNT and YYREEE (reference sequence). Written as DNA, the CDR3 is TGTGCCAGCAGCTTGGATGGACAGAGCACAGATACGCAGTATTTT. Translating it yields CASSLDGQSTDTQYF. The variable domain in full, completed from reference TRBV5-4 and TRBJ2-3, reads ETGVTQSPTHLIKTRGQQVTLRCSSQSGHNTVSWYQQALGQGPQFIFQYYREEENGRGNFPPRFSGLQFPNYSSELNVNALELDDSALYLCASSLDGQSTDTQYFGPGTRLTVL.

For the CDR3, the DNA is TGCGCCAGCAGCCAAGCCTACTACAATGAGCAGTTCTTC. It specifies CASSQAYYNEQFF. The chain is built from TRBV5-1 and TRBJ2-1; D is undetermined. The CDR3 length is 13 residues. Germline CDR1 SGHRS, CDR2 YFSETQ. V was shortened by 4 bases and J by 3 bases, with 8 bases between the two germline ends.

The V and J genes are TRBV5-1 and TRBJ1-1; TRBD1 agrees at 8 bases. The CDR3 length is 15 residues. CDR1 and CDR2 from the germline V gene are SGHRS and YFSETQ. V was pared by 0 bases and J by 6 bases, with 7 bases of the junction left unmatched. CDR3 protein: CASSLAAGGFAEAFF. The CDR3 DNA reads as TGCGCCAGCAGCTTGGCCGCAGGGGGCTTTGCTGAAGCTTTCTTT.

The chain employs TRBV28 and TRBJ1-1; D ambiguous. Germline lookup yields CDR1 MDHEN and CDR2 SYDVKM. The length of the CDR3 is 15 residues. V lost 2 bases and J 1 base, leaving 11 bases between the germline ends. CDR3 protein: CASSLLEAGNTEAFF. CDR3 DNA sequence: TGTGCCAGCAGTTTACTTGAGGCGGGGAACACTGAAGCTTTCTTT.

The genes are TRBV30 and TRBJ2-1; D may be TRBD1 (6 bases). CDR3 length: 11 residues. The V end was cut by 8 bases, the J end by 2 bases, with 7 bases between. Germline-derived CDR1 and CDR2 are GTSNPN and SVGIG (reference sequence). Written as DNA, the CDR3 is TGTGCCCGGACAGCCTACAATGAGCAGTTCTTC. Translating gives CARTAYNEQFF.

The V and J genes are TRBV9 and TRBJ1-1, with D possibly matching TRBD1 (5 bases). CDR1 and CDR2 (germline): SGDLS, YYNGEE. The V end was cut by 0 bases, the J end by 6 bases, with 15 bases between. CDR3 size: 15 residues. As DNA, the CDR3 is TGTGCCAGCAGCGTAGAGGGGACGGGTAGGGCTGAAGCTTTCTTT. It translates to CASSVEGTGRAEAFF. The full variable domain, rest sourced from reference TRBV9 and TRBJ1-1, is DSGVTQTPKHLITATGQRVTLRCSPRSGDLSVYWYQQSLDQGLQFLIQYYNGEERAKGNILERFSAQQFPDLHSELNLSSLELGDSALYFCASSVEGTGRAEAFFGQGTRLTVV.

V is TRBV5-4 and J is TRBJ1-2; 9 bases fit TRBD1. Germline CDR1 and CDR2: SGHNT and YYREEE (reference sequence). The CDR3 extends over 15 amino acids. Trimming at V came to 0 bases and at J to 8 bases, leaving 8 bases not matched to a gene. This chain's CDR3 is CASSLDRGRLGGYTF. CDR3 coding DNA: TGTGCCAGCAGCTTGGACAGGGGGCGCTTGGGGGGCTACACCTTC.

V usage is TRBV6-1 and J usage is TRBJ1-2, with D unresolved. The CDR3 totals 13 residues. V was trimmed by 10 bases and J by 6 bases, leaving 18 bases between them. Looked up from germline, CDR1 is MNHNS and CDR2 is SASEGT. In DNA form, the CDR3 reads TGTGCCACCGTTTCTCAAGGTTTCAATGGCTACACCTTC. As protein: CATVSQGFNGYTF.

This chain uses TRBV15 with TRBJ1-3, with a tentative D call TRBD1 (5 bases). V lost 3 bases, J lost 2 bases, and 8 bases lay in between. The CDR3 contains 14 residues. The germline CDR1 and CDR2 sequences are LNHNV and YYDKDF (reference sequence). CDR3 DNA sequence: TGTGCCACCAGCAGCCTAGGGGCTGGAAACACCATATATTTT. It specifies CATSSLGAGNTIYF.

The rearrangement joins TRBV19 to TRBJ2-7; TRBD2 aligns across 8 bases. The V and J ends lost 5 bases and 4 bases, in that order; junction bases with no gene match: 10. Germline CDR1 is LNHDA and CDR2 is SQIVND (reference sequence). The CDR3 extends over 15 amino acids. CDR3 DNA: TGTGCCAGTAGTCTACGTAGTAGCGGGGTTTACGAGCAGTACTTC. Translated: CASSLRSSGVYEQYF.

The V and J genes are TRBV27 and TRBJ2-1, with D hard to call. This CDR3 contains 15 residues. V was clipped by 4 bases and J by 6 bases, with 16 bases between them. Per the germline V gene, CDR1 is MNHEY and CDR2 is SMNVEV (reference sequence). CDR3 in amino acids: CASSSRTDGINEQFF. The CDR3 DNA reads TGTGCCAGCAGTTCCCGAACGGACGGAATCAATGAGCAGTTCTTC.

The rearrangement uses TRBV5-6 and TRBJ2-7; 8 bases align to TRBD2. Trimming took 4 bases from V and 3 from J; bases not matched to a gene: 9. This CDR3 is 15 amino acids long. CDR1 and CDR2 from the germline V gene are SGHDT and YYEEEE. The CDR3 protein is CASSLGSGGYYEQYF. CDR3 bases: TGTGCCAGCAGCCTGGGGAGCGGGGGATACTACGAGCAGTACTTC.

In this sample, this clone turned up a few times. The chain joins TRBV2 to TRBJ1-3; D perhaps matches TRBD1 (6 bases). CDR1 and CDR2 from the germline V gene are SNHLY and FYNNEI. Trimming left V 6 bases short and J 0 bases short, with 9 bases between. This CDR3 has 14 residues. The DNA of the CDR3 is TGTGCCAGCAGCTCGGACAGCTCTGGAAACACCATATATTTT. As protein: CASSSDSSGNTIYF.

Written as DNA, the CDR3 is TGTGCCTGGAGTGTAGTAGGGGATGGGGTCCTGACTTTC. Protein: CAWSVVGDGVLTF. The gene calls are TRBV30 and TRBJ2-6, with D perhaps matching TRBD1 (5 bases). Germline-derived CDR1 and CDR2 are GTSNPN and SVGIG (reference sequence). V was shortened by 0 bases and J by 13 bases, with 13 bases between the two germline ends. The CDR3 loop spans 13 amino acids.

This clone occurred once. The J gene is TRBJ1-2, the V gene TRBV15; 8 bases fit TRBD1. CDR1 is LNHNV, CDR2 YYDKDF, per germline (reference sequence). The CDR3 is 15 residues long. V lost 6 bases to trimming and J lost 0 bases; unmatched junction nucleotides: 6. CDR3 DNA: TGTGCCACCAGACCTACAGGGGGTTCTAACTATGGCTACACCTTC. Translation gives CATRPTGGSNYGYTF.

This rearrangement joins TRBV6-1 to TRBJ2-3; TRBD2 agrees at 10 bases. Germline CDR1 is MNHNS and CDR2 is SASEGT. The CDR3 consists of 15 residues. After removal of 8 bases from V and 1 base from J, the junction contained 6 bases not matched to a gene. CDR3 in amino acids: CASWGGTSGTDTQYF. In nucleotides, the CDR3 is TGTGCCAGCTGGGGGGGGACTAGCGGCACAGATACGCAGTATTTT.

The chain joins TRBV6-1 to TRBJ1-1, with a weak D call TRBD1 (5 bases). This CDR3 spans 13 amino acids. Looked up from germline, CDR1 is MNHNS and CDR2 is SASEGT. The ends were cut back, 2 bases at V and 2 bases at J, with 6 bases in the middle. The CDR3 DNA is TGTGCCAGCAGTGAATGGGACAACACTGAAGCTTTCTTT. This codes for CASSEWDNTEAFF.

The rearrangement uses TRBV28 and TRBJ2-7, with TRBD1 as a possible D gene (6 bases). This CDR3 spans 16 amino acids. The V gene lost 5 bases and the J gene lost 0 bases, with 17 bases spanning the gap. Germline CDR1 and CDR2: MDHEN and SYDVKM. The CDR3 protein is CASSIQGETSSYEQYF. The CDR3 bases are TGTGCCAGCAGTATACAGGGAGAAACGAGCTCCTACGAGCAGTACTTC.

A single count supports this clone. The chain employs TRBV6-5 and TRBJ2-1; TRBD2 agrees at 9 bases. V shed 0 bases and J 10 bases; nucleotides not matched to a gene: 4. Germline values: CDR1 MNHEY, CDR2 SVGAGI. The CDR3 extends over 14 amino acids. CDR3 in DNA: TGTGCCAGCAGTTACTCCATAGCGGGGGAGGAGCAGTTCTTC. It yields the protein CASSYSIAGEEQFF.

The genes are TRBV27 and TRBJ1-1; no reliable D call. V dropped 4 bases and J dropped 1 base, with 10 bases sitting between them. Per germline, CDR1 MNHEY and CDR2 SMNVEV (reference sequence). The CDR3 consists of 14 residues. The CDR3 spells CASSYRTRNTEAFF. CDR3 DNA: TGTGCCAGCAGTTATAGAACAAGGAACACTGAAGCTTTCTTT.

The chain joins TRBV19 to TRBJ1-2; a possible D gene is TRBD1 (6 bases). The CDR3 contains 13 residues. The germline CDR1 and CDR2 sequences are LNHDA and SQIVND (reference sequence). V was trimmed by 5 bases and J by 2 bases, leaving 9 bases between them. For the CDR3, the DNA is TGTGCCAGTAGTTTAGGACAGAACTATGGCTACACCTTC. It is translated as CASSLGQNYGYTF.